These 7 T cell receptor beta chains were sequenced from one sample in a study of identical twins. Each CDR3 protein is one row after TCRdb ran MiXCR on the 5' RACE reads. The table records 750,000 to 950,000 distinct CDR3 sequences, roughly an eighth of them present only once. The data also belong to a second study, concerning yellow fever vaccine responses in identical twins.

Sequenced: PBMCs. These receptor sequences come from a woman under 30 in good health.

This clonotype was recorded a few times. The rearrangement links TRBV28 to TRBJ1-2; a weak D match, TRBD1 (5 bases). The V and J ends lost 7 bases and 4 bases respectively, with 19 bases between them. This CDR3 comprises 15 residues. Germline V gene lookup returns CDR1 MDHEN and CDR2 SYDVKM. The CDR3 DNA sequence: TGTGCCAGCACCCTAGAGGGAGGGACCGGCTATGGCTACACCTTC. This encodes CASTLEGGTGYGYTF.

The chain couples TRBV6-2 or TRBV6-3 to TRBJ2-7; tentative D call: TRBD1 (6 bases). This CDR3 is 14 amino acids long. The germline V gene has CDR1 MNHEY and CDR2 SVGEGT. V lost 7 bases and J lost 3, with 16 bases in between. CDR3 amino acids: CASTLTGQSYEQYF. The CDR3 DNA reads TGTGCCAGCACACTAACGGGACAAAGCTACGAGCAGTACTTC.

The V gene is TRBV5-6, the J gene TRBJ1-4, with D perhaps TRBD1 (5 bases). The CDR3 sequence is 14 residues long. Trimming removed 1 base at V and 8 bases at J, with 12 bases between. The germline V gene has CDR1 SGHDT and CDR2 YYEEEE. This chain's CDR3 is CASSLWEGNEKLFF. In DNA form, the CDR3 reads TGTGCCAGCAGCTTGTGGGAGGGGAACGAAAAACTGTTTTTT.

The chain combines TRBV7-2 with TRBJ2-1; 11 nucleotides agree with TRBD2. CDR3 length: 16 residues. The ends lost 1 base at V and 8 bases at J; junction bases unmatched: 7. Germline CDR1 and CDR2: SGHTA and FQGNSA. CDR3 loop: CASSLVSTSGAHEQFF. CDR3 in DNA: TGTGCCAGCAGCTTAGTTTCGACTAGCGGGGCCCATGAGCAGTTCTTC.

This clonotype was seen only a few times. This chain links TRBV27 with TRBJ2-2; no definite D call. V was clipped by 5 bases and J by 5 bases, with 12 bases between them. The CDR3 extends over 14 amino acids. Germline CDR1 is MNHEY and CDR2 is SMNVEV (reference sequence). In DNA, the CDR3 is TGTGCCAGCAGTCCACGGACGGAGACCGGGGAGCTGTTTTTT. Its protein product is CASSPRTETGELFF.

This clonotype was picked up many times. The V gene is TRBV11-2, the J gene TRBJ2-1; TRBD2 matches at 9 bases. CDR1 is SGHAT, CDR2 FQNNGV, per germline. J lost 7 bases, V lost 7 bases, and 8 bases had no gene match. The CDR3 length is 14 residues. In DNA form, the CDR3 reads TGTGCCAGCACTATTACGGGACTAGCAAATGAGCAGTTCTTC. Protein product: CASTITGLANEQFF.

This chain uses TRBV2 with TRBJ2-7; D possibly corresponds to TRBD1 (7 bases). The V and J ends lost 2 bases and 1 base respectively, with 15 bases between them. CDR3 size: 16 residues. Germline CDR1 and CDR2: SNHLY and FYNNEI. CDR3 residues: CASSEKGAGSSYEQYF. DNA for the CDR3: TGTGCCAGCAGTGAAAAGGGGGCGGGATCGTCCTACGAGCAGTACTTC.